A single sample gave rise to the 28 T cell receptor beta chains below, sequenced in a study of cytomegalovirus exposure and HLA in healthy donors. A multiplex PCR was run with 60 Vbeta primers and 13 Jbeta primers. Clones were sequenced by immunoSEQ multiplex PCR, and TCRdb holds only the in-frame ones, with some missing. This table holds about 50,000 clones. What was sequenced was PBMCs. These receptors all stem from a young man in good health and CMV-seropositive.

This rearrangement joins TRBV10-3 to TRBJ2-2, with D perhaps TRBD2 (6 bases). CDR1 is ENHRY, CDR2 SYGVKD, per germline. The CDR3 length is 14 residues. The V end was cut by 4 bases, the J end by 3 bases, with 9 bases between. CDR3 sequence (DNA): TGTGCCATCAGTGGTACGGGAGACACCGGGGAGCTGTTTTTT. Translating gives CAISGTGDTGELFF.

The V call is TRBV4-2, the J call TRBJ2-2, with 8 bases matching TRBD2. Germline lookup yields CDR1 LGHNA and CDR2 YNFKEQ. Losses at the gene ends were 4 bases for V and 3 bases for J; bases not matched to a gene: 1. This CDR3 has 14 amino acids. The CDR3 DNA sequence: TGTGCCAGCAGCCCGGGACTAGACACCGGGGAGCTGTTTTTT. Translation: CASSPGLDTGELFF.

The chain has TRBV6-1 and TRBJ2-1; 8 nucleotides align to TRBD2. CDR1 and CDR2 from the germline V gene are MNHNS and SASEGT. The trim removed 2 bases at V and 6 bases at J, leaving 6 bases unmatched. This CDR3 spans 15 amino acids. CDR3 protein: CASSELGTSINEQFF. In DNA form, the CDR3 reads TGTGCCAGCAGTGAACTGGGGACTAGTATCAATGAGCAGTTCTTC.

CDR3 sequence (DNA): TGTGCCAGTAGTACTGAAGGGGGTTGGATGAAGACTTTCTTT. It encodes CASSTEGGWMKTFF. V gene TRBV19 combines with J gene TRBJ1-1; a weak D match, TRBD1 (6 bases). The V gene lost 4 bases and the J gene lost 12 bases, with 21 bases spanning the gap. CDR3 length: 14 residues. Looked up from germline, CDR1 is LNHDA and CDR2 is SQIVND (reference sequence).

The chain uses TRBV4-1 and TRBJ2-7, with 7 bases aligning to TRBD2. CDR1 is MGHRA and CDR2 is YSYEKL in the germline V gene. J lost 3 bases, V lost 0 bases, and 2 bases had no gene match. This CDR3 spans 14 amino acids. CDR3: CASSQEGGFYEQYF. The CDR3 nucleotides are TGCGCCAGCAGCCAAGAGGGAGGGTTCTACGAGCAGTACTTC.

V and J are TRBV5-8 and TRBJ2-1; TRBD1 matches at 8 bases. Germline values: CDR1 SGHTS, CDR2 YDEGEE. CDR3 length equals 16 residues. Trimming cost V 2 bases and J 5 bases; bases outside gene matches: 9. The CDR3 DNA sequence: TGTGCCAGCAGCTTTGACAGGGGACCTATAAACAATGAGCAGTTCTTC. Translating it yields CASSFDRGPINNEQFF.

The chain uses TRBV19 and TRBJ1-4; tentatively, D is TRBD1 (5 bases). This CDR3 is built from 14 residues. Germline-derived CDR1 and CDR2 are LNHDA and SQIVND (reference sequence). V lost 2 bases and J lost 8, with 12 bases in between. The chain's CDR3 is CASSIQGQNEKLFF. DNA for the CDR3: TGTGCCAGTAGTATACAGGGCCAAAACGAAAAACTGTTTTTT.

The CDR3 loop is CASSLWGSRGNQPQHF. The DNA of the CDR3 is TGTGCCAGCAGTTTATGGGGGAGTAGGGGCAATCAGCCCCAGCATTTT. The J gene is TRBJ1-5, the V gene TRBV28; D gene unclear. This CDR3 contains 16 residues. Germline assignment: CDR1 MDHEN and CDR2 SYDVKM. Trimming pared 0 bases from V and 2 bases from J, leaving 11 bases between.

This chain links TRBV5-1 with TRBJ2-3; maybe TRBD2 (6 bases). The germline V and J ends were trimmed by 7 bases and 8 bases, with 20 bases remaining between them. There are 14 residues in the CDR3. Germline CDR1 SGHRS, CDR2 YFSETQ. The CDR3 sequence is CASGAGRTKPTQYF. The DNA of the CDR3 is TGCGCCAGCGGCGCGGGAAGAACAAAGCCTACGCAGTATTTT.

The gene calls are TRBV5-1 and TRBJ2-1, with 9 bases identical to TRBD2. Germline CDR1 reads SGHRS; CDR2 reads YFSETQ. The trim removed 1 base at V and 6 bases at J, leaving 2 bases unmatched. The CDR3 runs 14 residues. CDR3: CASSLRLAVNEQFF. The CDR3 DNA is TGCGCCAGCAGCTTGAGACTAGCGGTCAATGAGCAGTTCTTC.

V and J are TRBV9 and TRBJ2-2; TRBD2 matches at 11 bases. Germline assignment: CDR1 SGDLS and CDR2 YYNGEE. Trimming at V came to 4 bases and at J to 3 bases, leaving 5 bases not matched to a gene. The CDR3 is made up of 16 amino acids. CDR3 sequence: CASSPGTSGYTGELFF. CDR3 in DNA: TGTGCCAGCAGCCCCGGGACTAGCGGATACACCGGGGAGCTGTTTTTT.

This sequence joins TRBV25-1 and TRBJ2-2, with D tentatively TRBD1 (5 bases). Germline V lookup: CDR1 MGHDK, CDR2 SYGVNS. The CDR3 totals 15 residues. With 3 bases removed from V and 2 bases from J, the gap between germline ends came to 10 bases. CDR3 residues: CASSDVRANTGELFF. The CDR3 coding sequence is TGTGCCAGCAGTGATGTCAGGGCTAACACCGGGGAGCTGTTTTTT.

The rearrangement links TRBV28 to TRBJ2-3, with TRBD2 identical over 9 bases. This CDR3 region has 14 residues. After removal of 8 bases from V and 4 bases from J, the junction contained 7 bases not matched to a gene. Germline assignment: CDR1 MDHEN and CDR2 SYDVKM. This CDR3 reads CASFLAGPPDTQYF. The DNA of the CDR3 is TGTGCCAGCTTCCTAGCGGGGCCCCCAGATACGCAGTATTTT.

V is TRBV5-1 and J is TRBJ2-3; the match to TRBD2 covers 8 bases. The V segment lost 0 bases and the J segment 4 bases; nucleotides outside the gene matches: 7. Germline CDR1 and CDR2: SGHRS and YFSETQ. The CDR3 length is 16 residues. CDR3 DNA sequence: TGCGCCAGCAGCTTGGGCCGCGGCGGGAGGCCAGATACGCAGTATTTT. It translates to CASSLGRGGRPDTQYF.

The gene calls are TRBV5-1 and TRBJ1-2, with 8 nucleotides matching TRBD1. CDR3 length equals 15 residues. V lost 0 bases and J lost 5; bases outside the gene matches: 6. CDR1 SGHRS and CDR2 YFSETQ come from the germline V gene. For the CDR3, the DNA is TGCGCCAGCAGCTTGGCCGGAGGACAGGGATATGGCTACACCTTC. Protein: CASSLAGGQGYGYTF.

CDR3 sequence: CASSLAGGSVGEKLFF. The CDR3 DNA is TGTGCCAGCAGCTTAGCCGGGGGAAGTGTAGGTGAAAAACTGTTTTTT. The chain couples TRBV7-6 to TRBJ1-4, with D perhaps TRBD1 (5 bases). In germline, CDR1 is SGHVS, CDR2 FNYEAQ. Trimming removed 0 bases from V and 7 bases from J, with 15 bases in between. This CDR3 has 16 amino acids.

The CDR3 sequence: CASSSKRSWGTDTQYF. For the CDR3, the DNA is TGTGCCAGCAGCTCGAAGCGGTCCTGGGGCACAGATACGCAGTATTTT. This rearrangement joins TRBV7-9 to TRBJ2-3; TRBD2 is a possible D gene (5 bases). Deletions cut 4 bases from V and 1 base from J, with 15 bases between. The CDR3 totals 16 residues. Germline V gene sequence: CDR1 SEHNR, CDR2 FQNEAQ (reference sequence).

This chain uses TRBV9 with TRBJ1-5, with D possibly TRBD1 on 5 matching bases. V lost 3 bases and J 6 bases, leaving 16 bases between the germline ends. This CDR3 is 15 amino acids long. CDR1 is SGDLS, CDR2 YYNGEE, per germline. The CDR3 region is CASSAGGAGIQPQHF. The CDR3 DNA reads as TGTGCCAGCAGCGCTGGGGGTGCGGGAATTCAGCCCCAGCATTTT.

The chain joins TRBV5-1 to TRBJ2-7; D is undetermined. V was cut by 0 bases and J by 2 bases, with 6 bases left in between. From germline, CDR1 is SGHRS and CDR2 YFSETQ. This CDR3 region has 13 residues. The chain's CDR3 is CASSLAQAYEQYF. The CDR3, as DNA: TGCGCCAGCAGCTTGGCCCAGGCCTACGAGCAGTACTTC.

The chain recombines TRBV6-4 with TRBJ2-1; TRBD1 matches at 11 bases. J lost 6 bases, V lost 2 bases, and 0 bases had no gene match. The CDR3 has 14 residues. The germline CDR1 and CDR2 sequences are MRHNA and SNTAGT. The chain's CDR3 is CASSDGTGGNEQFF. The CDR3 bases are TGTGCCAGCAGTGACGGGACAGGGGGCAATGAGCAGTTCTTC.

The CDR3 DNA reads as TGCGCCAGCAGCCCCACCCAGGGGGTTTCCTACGAGCAGTACTTC. Protein product: CASSPTQGVSYEQYF. The chain is built from TRBV4-1 and TRBJ2-7; 7 nucleotides agree with TRBD1. The germline gives CDR1 MGHRA, CDR2 YSYEKL. This CDR3 region has 15 residues. V lost 4 bases to trimming and J lost 1 base; unmatched junction nucleotides: 7.

V gene TRBV7-2 combines with J gene TRBJ2-1, with 13 positions matching TRBD2. V lost 5 bases and J lost 4; bases outside the gene matches: 2. CDR1 and CDR2 from the germline V gene are SGHTA and FQGNSA. The CDR3 is 15 residues long. The CDR3 DNA follows: TGTGCCAGCAGCCCGGGACTAGCGGGGTACAATGAGCAGTTCTTC. Its protein product is CASSPGLAGYNEQFF.

V and J are TRBV15 and TRBJ1-1; a possible D gene is TRBD1 (5 bases). This CDR3 comprises 13 residues. The V end was cut by 3 bases, the J end by 5 bases, with 10 bases between. Germline values: CDR1 LNHNV, CDR2 YYDKDF (reference sequence). This chain's CDR3 is CATSSTRQTEAFF. Here the CDR3 DNA reads TGTGCCACCAGCAGCACAAGACAGACTGAAGCTTTCTTT.

The chain recombines TRBV6-6 with TRBJ1-2, with unresolved D. This CDR3 spans 16 amino acids. Germline V gives CDR1 MNHNY, CDR2 SVGAGI (reference sequence). V was shortened by 8 bases and J by 3 bases, with 22 bases between the two germline ends. The CDR3 bases are TGTGCCAGCGGAATAATCAGGCCAGTTAGTGACTATGGCTACACCTTC. Its translation: CASGIIRPVSDYGYTF.

The V call is TRBV21-1, the J call TRBJ1-1; the table gives TRBD1 as D, unverified against the DNA. TRBV21-1 is classified as a pseudogene. The CDR3 contains 15 residues. In nucleotides, the CDR3 is TGTGCCAGCAGCATTGAACAGGGGGGTGTCACTGAAGCTTTCTTT. Translating it yields CASSIEQGGVTEAFF.

Here the CDR3 DNA reads TGTGCCAGCAGTCCCCGGGGTGGCTGGGGCACTGAAGCTTTCTTT. Amino acids: CASSPRGGWGTEAFF. V gene TRBV28 combines with J gene TRBJ1-1; D ambiguous. The CDR3 sequence is 15 residues long. Germline loops: CDR1 MDHEN, CDR2 SYDVKM. The V end lost 5 bases, the J end lost 4 bases, and 17 bases lay between the germline ends.

This sequence joins TRBV27 and TRBJ2-1; tentative D call: TRBD1 (6 bases). CDR1 and CDR2 (germline): MNHEY, SMNVEV (reference sequence). Trimming stripped 10 bases from V and 7 bases from J, with 23 bases between. This CDR3 has 15 residues. The CDR3 region has the DNA TGTGCCACCACTGAGAGGGGGAGAAGGAGGAATGAGCAGTTCTTC. As protein: CATTERGRRRNEQFF.

V gene TRBV5-1 combines with J gene TRBJ1-5; 12 bases match TRBD1. V lost 4 bases, J lost 7 bases, and 6 bases stayed unmatched. The CDR3 covers 15 residues. Germline CDR1 and CDR2: SGHRS and YFSETQ. The CDR3 protein is CASSDGTGGLQPQHF. The CDR3 nucleotides are TGCGCCAGCAGCGACGGGACAGGGGGCTTACAGCCCCAGCATTTT.